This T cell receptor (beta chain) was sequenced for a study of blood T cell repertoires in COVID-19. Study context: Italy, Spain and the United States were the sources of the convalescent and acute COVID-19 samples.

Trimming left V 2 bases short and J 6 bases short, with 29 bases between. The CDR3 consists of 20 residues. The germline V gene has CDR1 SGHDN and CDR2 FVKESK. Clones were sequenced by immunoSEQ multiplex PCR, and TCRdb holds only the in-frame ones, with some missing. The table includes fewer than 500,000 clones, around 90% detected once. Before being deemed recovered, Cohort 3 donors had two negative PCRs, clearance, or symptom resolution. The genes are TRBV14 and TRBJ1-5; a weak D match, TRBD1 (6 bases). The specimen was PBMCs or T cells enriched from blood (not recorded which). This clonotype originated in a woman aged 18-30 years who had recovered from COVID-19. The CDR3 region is CASSQRLIMDRPNGGQPQHF. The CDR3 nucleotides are TGTGCCAGCAGCCAACGACTTATAATGGACAGACCGAATGGGGGTCAGCCCCAGCATTTT.